This T cell receptor beta chain was found in a study of blood T cell repertoires in COVID-19. Only in-frame clones appear in the TCRdb table, and some are missing; sequencing was by immunoSEQ multiplex PCR. In the table there are around 170,000 clones, more than 70% of which are singletons. The CDR3 has 15 residues. Germline values: CDR1 SQVTM, CDR2 ANQGSEA. V was trimmed by 4 bases and J by 0 bases, leaving 13 bases between them. The sample was peripheral blood. This TCR came from a man in his fifties with active or convalescent COVID-19. V is TRBV29-1 and J is TRBJ2-1, with a possible D match to TRBD1 (6 bases). CDR3 nucleotides: TGCAGCGTTGTCAGGGGTCAGAGCTCCTACAATGAGCAGTTCTTC. Protein product: CSVVRGQSSYNEQFF.